This paragraph covers one T cell receptor (beta chain) sequence. The data were obtained in a study of control samples from healthy donors and cancer patients. Produced via immunoSEQ multiplex PCR; TCRdb's table is partial and in-frame only. The table has about 180,000 clones, more than 80% seen once. Losses at the gene ends were 5 bases for V and 5 bases for J; bases not matched to a gene: 8. CDR1 and CDR2 (germline): LNHDA, SQIVND (reference sequence). The CDR3 has 15 residues. The TCR was taken from a man younger than 40 in good health. The sample taken for sequencing was blood. V usage is TRBV19 and J usage is TRBJ1-5; TRBD1 matches at 8 bases. The CDR3 DNA sequence: TGTGCCAGTAGTCCCCTGGACAGGGACGATCAGCCCCAGCATTTT. This encodes CASSPLDRDDQPQHF. Drawing the rest from reference TRBV19 and TRBJ1-5, the complete variable domain is DGGITQSPKYLFRKEGQNVTLSCEQNLNHDAMYWYRQDPGQGLRLIYYSQIVNDFQKGDIAEGYSVSREKKESFPLTVTSAQKNPTAFYLCASSPLDRDDQPQHFGDGTRLSIL.